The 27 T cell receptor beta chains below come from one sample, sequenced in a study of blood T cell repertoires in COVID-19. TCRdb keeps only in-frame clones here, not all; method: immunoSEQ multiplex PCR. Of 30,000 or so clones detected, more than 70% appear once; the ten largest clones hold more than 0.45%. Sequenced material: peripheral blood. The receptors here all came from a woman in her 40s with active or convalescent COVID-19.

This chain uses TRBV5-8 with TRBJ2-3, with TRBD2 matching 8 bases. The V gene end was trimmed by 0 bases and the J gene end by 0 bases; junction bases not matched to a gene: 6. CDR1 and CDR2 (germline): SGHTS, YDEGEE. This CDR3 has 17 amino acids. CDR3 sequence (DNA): TGTGCCAGCAGCTTGGCCGGACTAGCCACTAGCACAGATACGCAGTATTTT. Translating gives CASSLAGLATSTDTQYF.

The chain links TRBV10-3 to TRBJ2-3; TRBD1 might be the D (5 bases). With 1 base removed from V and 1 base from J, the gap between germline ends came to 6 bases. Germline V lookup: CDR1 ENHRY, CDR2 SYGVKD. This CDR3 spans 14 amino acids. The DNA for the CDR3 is TGTGCCATCAGTGAGTTCAGGGGCACAGATACGCAGTATTTT. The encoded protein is CAISEFRGTDTQYF.

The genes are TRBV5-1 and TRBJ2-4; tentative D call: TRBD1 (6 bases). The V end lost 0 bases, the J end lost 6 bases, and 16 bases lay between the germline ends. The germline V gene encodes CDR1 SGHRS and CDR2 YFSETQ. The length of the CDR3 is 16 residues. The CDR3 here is CASSLDPGTFGNIQYF. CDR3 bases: TGCGCCAGCAGCTTGGACCCCGGGACATTCGGAAACATTCAGTACTTC.

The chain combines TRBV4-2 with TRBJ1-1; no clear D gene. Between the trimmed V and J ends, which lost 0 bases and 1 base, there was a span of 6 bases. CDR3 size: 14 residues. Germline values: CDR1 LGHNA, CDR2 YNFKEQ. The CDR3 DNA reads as TGTGCCAGCAGCCAAGATCGGGGGAACACTGAAGCTTTCTTT. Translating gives CASSQDRGNTEAFF.

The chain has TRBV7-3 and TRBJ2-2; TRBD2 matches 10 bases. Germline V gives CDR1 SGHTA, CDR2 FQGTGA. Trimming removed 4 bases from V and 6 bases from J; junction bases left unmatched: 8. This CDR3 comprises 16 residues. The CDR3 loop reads CASSYPSGGGSGELFF. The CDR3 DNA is TGTGCCAGCAGCTACCCCAGCGGGGGGGGCTCCGGGGAGCTGTTTTTT.

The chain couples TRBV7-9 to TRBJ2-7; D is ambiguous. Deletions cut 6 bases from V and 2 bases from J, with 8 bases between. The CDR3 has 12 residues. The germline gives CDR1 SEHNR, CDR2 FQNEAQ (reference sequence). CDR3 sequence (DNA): TGTGCCAGCAGGAGCCTGGCCTACGAGCAGTACTTC. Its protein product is CASRSLAYEQYF. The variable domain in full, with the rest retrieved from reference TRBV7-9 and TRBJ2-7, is DTGVSQNPRHKITKRGQNVTFRCDPISEHNRLYWYRQTLGQGPEFLTYFQNEAQLEKSRLLSDRFSAERPKGSFSTLEIQRTEQGDSAMYLCASRSLAYEQYFGPGTRLTVT.

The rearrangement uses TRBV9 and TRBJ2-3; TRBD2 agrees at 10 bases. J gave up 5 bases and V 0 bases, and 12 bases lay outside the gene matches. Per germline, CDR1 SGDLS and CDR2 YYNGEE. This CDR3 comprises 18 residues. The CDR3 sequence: CASSVEVGAGGPGDTQYF. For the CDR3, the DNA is TGTGCCAGCAGCGTAGAAGTTGGAGCGGGGGGGCCTGGAGATACGCAGTATTTT.

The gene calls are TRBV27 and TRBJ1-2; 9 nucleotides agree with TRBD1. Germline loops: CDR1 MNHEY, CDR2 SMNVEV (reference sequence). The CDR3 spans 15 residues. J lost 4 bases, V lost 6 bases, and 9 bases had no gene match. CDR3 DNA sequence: TGTGCCAGCAGCTGGGGGGGACAGGGCTTCTATGGCTACACCTTC. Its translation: CASSWGGQGFYGYTF.

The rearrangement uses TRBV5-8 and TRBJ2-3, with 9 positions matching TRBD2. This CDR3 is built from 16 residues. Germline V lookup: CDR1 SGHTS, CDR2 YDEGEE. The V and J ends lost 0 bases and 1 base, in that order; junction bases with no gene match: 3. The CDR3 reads CASSLGGGARTDTQYF. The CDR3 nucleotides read TGTGCCAGCAGCTTGGGCGGGGGGGCCCGCACAGATACGCAGTATTTT.

The CDR3, as DNA: TGTGCCAGCAGCCTAACTGGACGGGGGAGCACAGATACGCAGTATTTT. Its translation is CASSLTGRGSTDTQYF. The V gene is TRBV7-2, the J gene TRBJ2-3, with a possible D match to TRBD2 (6 bases). The germline V and J ends were trimmed by 5 bases and 0 bases, with 15 bases remaining between them. The germline gives CDR1 SGHTA, CDR2 FQGNSA. The CDR3 runs to 16 residues.

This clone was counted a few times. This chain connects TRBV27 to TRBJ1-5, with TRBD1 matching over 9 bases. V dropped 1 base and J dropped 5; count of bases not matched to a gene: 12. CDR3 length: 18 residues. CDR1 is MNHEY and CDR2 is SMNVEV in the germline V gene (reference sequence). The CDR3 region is CASSLWGGTGRGYQPQHF. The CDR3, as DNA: TGTGCCAGCAGTTTATGGGGTGGGACAGGGCGAGGTTATCAGCCCCAGCATTTT.

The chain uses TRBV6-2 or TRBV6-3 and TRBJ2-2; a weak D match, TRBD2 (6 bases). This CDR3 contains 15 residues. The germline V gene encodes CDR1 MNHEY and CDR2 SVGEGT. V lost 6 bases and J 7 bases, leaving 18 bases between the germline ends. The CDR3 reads CASSRAGLRGGELFF. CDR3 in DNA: TGTGCCAGCAGCAGGGCGGGGCTTCGAGGCGGGGAGCTGTTTTTT.

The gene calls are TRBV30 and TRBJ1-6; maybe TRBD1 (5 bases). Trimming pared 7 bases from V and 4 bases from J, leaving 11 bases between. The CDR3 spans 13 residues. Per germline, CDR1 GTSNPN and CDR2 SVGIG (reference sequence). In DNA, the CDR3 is TGTGCCTTGATGGACATATATAATTCACCCCTCCACTTT. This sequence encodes CALMDIYNSPLHF.

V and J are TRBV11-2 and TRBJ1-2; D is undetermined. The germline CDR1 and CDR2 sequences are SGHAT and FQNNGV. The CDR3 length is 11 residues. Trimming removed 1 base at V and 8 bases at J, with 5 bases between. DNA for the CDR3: TGTGCCAGCAGCTTAGGGGAGGGCTACACCTTC. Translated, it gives CASSLGEGYTF.

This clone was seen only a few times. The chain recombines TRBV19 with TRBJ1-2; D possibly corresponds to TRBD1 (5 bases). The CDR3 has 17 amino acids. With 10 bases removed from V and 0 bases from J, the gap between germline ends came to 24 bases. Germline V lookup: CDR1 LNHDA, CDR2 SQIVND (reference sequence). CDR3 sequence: CATKTPGGDKANYGYTF. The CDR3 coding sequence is TGTGCCACCAAGACTCCGGGGGGTGACAAAGCTAACTATGGCTACACCTTC.

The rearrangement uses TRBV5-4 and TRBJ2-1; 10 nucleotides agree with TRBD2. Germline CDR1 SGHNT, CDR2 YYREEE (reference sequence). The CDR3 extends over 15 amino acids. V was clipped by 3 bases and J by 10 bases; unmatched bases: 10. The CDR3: CASSWGSGRSQEQFF. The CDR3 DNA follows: TGTGCCAGCAGCTGGGGTAGCGGGAGGTCGCAGGAGCAGTTCTTC.

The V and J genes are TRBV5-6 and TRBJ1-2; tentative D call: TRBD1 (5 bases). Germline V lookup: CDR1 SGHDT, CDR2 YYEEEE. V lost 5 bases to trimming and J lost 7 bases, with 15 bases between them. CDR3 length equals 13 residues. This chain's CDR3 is CASRRGSMAGYTF. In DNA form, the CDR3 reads TGTGCCAGCAGGCGGGGCTCCATGGCTGGCTACACCTTC.

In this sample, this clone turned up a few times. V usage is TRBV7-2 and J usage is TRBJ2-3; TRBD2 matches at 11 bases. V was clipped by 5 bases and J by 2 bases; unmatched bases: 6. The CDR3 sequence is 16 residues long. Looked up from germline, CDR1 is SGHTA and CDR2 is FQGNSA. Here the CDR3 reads CASSPRLAGNTDTQYF. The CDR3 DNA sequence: TGTGCCAGCAGCCCCCGACTAGCGGGGAACACAGATACGCAGTATTTT.

In nucleotides, the CDR3 is TGTGCCAGTAGTATAGGGGCCGCTTATGAGCAGTACTTC. Protein: CASSIGAAYEQYF. The gene calls are TRBV19 and TRBJ2-7; D not certain. In germline, CDR1 is LNHDA, CDR2 SQIVND (reference sequence). V was shortened by 1 base and J by 7 bases, with 11 bases between the two germline ends. This CDR3 region has 13 residues.

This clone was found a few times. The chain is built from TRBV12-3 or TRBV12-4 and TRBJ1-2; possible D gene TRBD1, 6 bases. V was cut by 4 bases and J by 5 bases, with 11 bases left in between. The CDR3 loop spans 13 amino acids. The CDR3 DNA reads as TGTGCCAGCAGTTCCACAGGGTCTTATGGCTACACCTTC. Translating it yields CASSSTGSYGYTF.

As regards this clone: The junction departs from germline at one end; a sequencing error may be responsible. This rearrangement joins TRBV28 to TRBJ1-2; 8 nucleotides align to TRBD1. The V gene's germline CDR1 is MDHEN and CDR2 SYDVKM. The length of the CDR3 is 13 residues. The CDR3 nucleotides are TGTGCCACTACAGAATTGGACAGGGCAACCTGCGCCTTC. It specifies CATTELDRATCAF.

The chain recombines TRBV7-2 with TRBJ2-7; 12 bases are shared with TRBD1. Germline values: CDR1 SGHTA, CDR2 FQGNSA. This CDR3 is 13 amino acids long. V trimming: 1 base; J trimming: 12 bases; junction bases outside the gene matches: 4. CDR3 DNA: TGTGCCAGCAGCTTAGGCGGGACAGGGGGCGGGTACTTC. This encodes CASSLGGTGGGYF.

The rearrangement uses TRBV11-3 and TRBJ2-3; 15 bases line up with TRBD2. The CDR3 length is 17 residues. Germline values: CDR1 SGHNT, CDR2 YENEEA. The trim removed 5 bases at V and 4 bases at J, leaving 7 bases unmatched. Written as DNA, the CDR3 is TGTGCCAGCAGCCCTCGGACTAGCGGGGGGGCTGCAGATACGCAGTATTTT. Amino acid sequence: CASSPRTSGGAADTQYF.

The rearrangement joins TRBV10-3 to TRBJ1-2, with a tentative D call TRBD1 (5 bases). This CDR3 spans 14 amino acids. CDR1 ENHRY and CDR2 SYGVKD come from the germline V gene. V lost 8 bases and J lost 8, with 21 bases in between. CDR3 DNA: TGTGCCATCGGTGGGGAGGGACTAGGGGACGGCTACACCTTC. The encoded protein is CAIGGEGLGDGYTF.

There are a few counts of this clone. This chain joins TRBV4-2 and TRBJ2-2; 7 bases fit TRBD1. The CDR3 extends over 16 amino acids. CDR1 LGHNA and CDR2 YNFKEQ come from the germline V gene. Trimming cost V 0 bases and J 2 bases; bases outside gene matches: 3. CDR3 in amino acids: CASSQEVGGNTGELFF. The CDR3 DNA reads TGTGCCAGCAGCCAAGAGGTAGGGGGCAACACCGGGGAGCTGTTTTTT.

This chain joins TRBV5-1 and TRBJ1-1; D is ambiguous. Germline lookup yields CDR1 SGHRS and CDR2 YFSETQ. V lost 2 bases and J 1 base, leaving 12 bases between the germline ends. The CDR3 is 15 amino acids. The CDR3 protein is CASSFYGGRNTEAFF. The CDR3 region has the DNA TGCGCCAGCAGCTTCTACGGTGGGCGGAACACTGAAGCTTTCTTT.

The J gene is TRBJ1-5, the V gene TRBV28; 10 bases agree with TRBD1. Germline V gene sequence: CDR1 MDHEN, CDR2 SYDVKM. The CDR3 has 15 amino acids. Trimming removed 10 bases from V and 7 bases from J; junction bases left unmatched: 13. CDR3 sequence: CAILPRDRGGQPQHF. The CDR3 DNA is TGTGCCATTCTTCCCCGGGACAGGGGAGGCCAGCCCCAGCATTTT. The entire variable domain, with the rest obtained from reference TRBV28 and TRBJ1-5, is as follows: DVKVTQSSRYLVKRTGEKVFLECVQDMDHENMFWYRQDPGLGLRLIYFSYDVKMKEKGDIPEGYSVSREKKERFSLILESASTNQTSMYLCAILPRDRGGQPQHFGDGTRLSIL.